This T cell receptor (beta chain) was profiled in a study of blood T cells in healthy people across ages. CDR1 and CDR2 (germline): SGHRS, YFSETQ. V was clipped by 4 bases and J by 7 bases, with 9 bases between them. The CDR3 is made up of 12 amino acids. Findings and limits, study-wide: Long-lived donors had more naive CD4+ cells and higher diversity than aged donors.

For the second PCR, which ran for about 6 to 11 cycles, a sample-barcoded 5' primer and a J-beta primer mix were used. TCRdb processed the 5' RACE reads anew with MiXCR; each CDR3 protein has one entry. The table lists roughly 2 million distinct CDR3 sequences, approximately 50% of them singletons. For this clonotype: Its antigen is undetermined.

The sequence came from a woman between 40 and 55 years old in good health. The sequenced sample consisted of blood. The chain is built from TRBV5-1 and TRBJ2-1; no firm D call. The CDR3 region has the DNA TGCGCCAGCAGCAAGGTAGTAAATGAGCAGTTCTTC. Protein: CASSKVVNEQFF.